This T cell receptor beta chain came from a study of blood T cell repertoires in COVID-19. Whole-study context: Sample material is recorded as cDNA or gDNA derived from T cells, B-cell-depleted T cells, or PBMCs.

Some clones are missing from TCRdb's copy, which holds only in-frame ones; the method was immunoSEQ multiplex PCR. The sample has under 150,000 clones, 90% seen once. Germline CDR1 and CDR2: LNHDA and SQIVND (reference sequence). This CDR3 contains 14 residues. V lost 6 bases, J lost 4 bases, and 6 bases stayed unmatched. The chain has TRBV19 and TRBJ1-3; 7 bases match TRBD1. The sample taken for sequencing was peripheral blood. The TCR sequence derives from a human donor with active COVID-19. The donor label of this sample is uncertain. The CDR3 nucleotides are TGTGCCAGTAGAAAGACAGGGATCGGAAACACCATATATTTT. Protein sequence: CASRKTGIGNTIYF.